Listed below are T cell receptor beta chains from one sample, sequenced in a study of T cell responses to AZD1222 COVID-19 vaccine. Method: immunoSEQ multiplex PCR; TCRdb's copy keeps in-frame clones and lacks some. The sample holds around 100,000 clones; more than 70% are singletons and the top ten take 4.2%. The sample here was peripheral blood, taken on day 0 of MenACWY control vaccination. The receptors stem from an adult in good health. CDR3s include the opening cysteine and the closing phenylalanine or tryptophan. D genes are given only for firm matches. Size tells how often a clone was seen (once, few, many) or the class of an expanded clone, and some rows leave it out.

V,size,J,D,DNA,CDR3
TRBV7-9,once,TRBJ2-1,-,TGTGCCAGCAGCCAACCCGAAGCTGAGCAGTTCTTC,CASSQPEAEQFF
TRBV7-6,-,TRBJ2-2,TRBD2,TGTGCCAGCAGCTTCCGACTAGCGGGGAACACCGGGGAGCTGTTTTTT,CASSFRLAGNTGELFF
TRBV5-5,few,TRBJ2-3,-,TGTGCCAGCAGCCGAGCGTGGACTAGCACAGATACGCAGTATTTT,CASSRAWTSTDTQYF
TRBV29-1,-,TRBJ2-5,-,TGCAGCGCGACGGGATCGGGGGAGACCCAGTACTTC,CSATGSGETQYF
TRBV19,-,TRBJ2-1,TRBD2,TGTGCCAGTAGTCCAACCACCGGGACTAGGGGGGGTGAGCAGTTCTTC,CASSPTTGTRGGEQFF
TRBV5-1,-,TRBJ2-3,TRBD2,TGCGCCAGCATCCCCCTAGCGGGAGGGGCAGATACGCAGTATTTT,CASIPLAGGADTQYF
TRBV30,few,TRBJ1-2,-,TGTGCCTGGAGTTCAGGAATTCCCCTCGTCTTC,CAWSSGIPLVF
TRBV19,-,TRBJ2-3,TRBD1,TGTGCCAGTAGTATATGGGACAGCTTCACAGATACGCAGTATTTT,CASSIWDSFTDTQYF
TRBV6-1,-,TRBJ1-2,-,TGTGCCAGCAGTGAAGTGGTCGGCTACACCTTC,CASSEVVGYTF
TRBV20-1,-,TRBJ2-3,-,TGCAGTGCTAGTCGCCTAGCGCGCACAGATACGCAGTATTTT,CSASRLARTDTQYF
TRBV9,-,TRBJ1-2,-,TGTGCCAGCAGCGGATTTGGGAGGAACTATGGCTACACCTTC,CASSGFGRNYGYTF
TRBV21-1,-,TRBJ1-6,-,TGTGCCAGCAGCAAAGTCCCAGGAACATTTTATAATTCACCCCTCCACTTT,CASSKVPGTFYNSPLHF
TRBV5-4,-,TRBJ1-1,-,TGTGCCAGCAGCTCCAGAATAACAGGGAAGGGCACTGAAGCTTTCTTT,CASSSRITGKGTEAFF
TRBV5-5,-,TRBJ2-7,-,TGTGCCAGCAGCGGTACGTGGAGCAACTACGAGCAGTACTTC,CASSGTWSNYEQYF
TRBV6-5,-,TRBJ2-7,TRBD2,TGTGCCAGCACGGGACTAGCGGGAGGCGGAGAGCAGTACTTC,CASTGLAGGGEQYF
TRBV2,-,TRBJ1-2,-,TGTGCCAGCAGGCCCGGATCATCGGGCTACACCTTC,CASRPGSSGYTF
TRBV15,-,TRBJ1-4,-,TGTGCCACCAGCAGAGACCCGGGACTTCTGTTTTTT,CATSRDPGLLFF
TRBV3-1/TRBV3-2,-,TRBJ2-1,TRBD1,TGTGCCAGCTATGGAACCACAGGGGTAGGCAATGAGCAGTTCTTC,CASYGTTGVGNEQFF
TRBV6-5,-,TRBJ2-5,-,TGTGCCAGCAGTTACGGTGAGACCCAGTACTTC,CASSYGETQYF
TRBV6-2/TRBV6-3,-,TRBJ1-6,-,TGTGCCAGCAGTTACTCGAGGATAGGCGGTCGTGATGCACCCCTCCACTTT,CASSYSRIGGRDAPLHF